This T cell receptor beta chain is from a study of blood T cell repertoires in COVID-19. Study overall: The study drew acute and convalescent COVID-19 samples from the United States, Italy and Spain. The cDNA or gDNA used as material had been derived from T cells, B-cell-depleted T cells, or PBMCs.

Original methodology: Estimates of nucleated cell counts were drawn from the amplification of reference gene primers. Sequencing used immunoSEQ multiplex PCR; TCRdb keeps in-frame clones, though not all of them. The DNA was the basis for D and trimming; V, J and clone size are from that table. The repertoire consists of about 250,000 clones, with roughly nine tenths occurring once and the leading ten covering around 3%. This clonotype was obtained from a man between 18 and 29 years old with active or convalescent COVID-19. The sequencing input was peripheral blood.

The CDR3: CSVRLAVNTGELFF. For the CDR3, the DNA is TGCAGCGTCAGACTAGCGGTGAACACCGGGGAGCTGTTTTTT. V usage is TRBV29-1 and J usage is TRBJ2-2; 9 bases align to TRBD2. The J segment lost 1 base and the V segment lost 6 bases, leaving 3 bases of the junction unmatched. Germline CDR1 and CDR2: SQVTM and ANQGSEA. The CDR3 loop spans 14 amino acids.